A single sample is the source of the 10 T cell receptor beta chains below, sequenced in a study of T cells after yellow fever vaccination. MiXCR, applied by TCRdb to the 5' RACE reads, yields one record per CDR3 protein. The data hold a few hundred thousand distinct CDR3 sequences, with 3% to 4.5% observed a single time. The source was PBMCs, collected 5 days after the yellow fever booster vaccination. The receptors shown here come from a man aged 18 to 29 who received the YFV17D yellow fever vaccine.

This clonotype occurred many times. The V and J genes are TRBV5-1 and TRBJ2-3; D not certain. V was shortened by 1 base and J by 0 bases, with 15 bases between the two germline ends. The CDR3 has 17 residues. Germline-derived CDR1 and CDR2 are SGHRS and YFSETQ. Here the CDR3 DNA reads TGCGCCAGCAGCTTGAGGAGTCAGTTGGCTAGCACAGATACGCAGTATTTT. Its translation is CASSLRSQLASTDTQYF.

The chain recombines TRBV19 with TRBJ2-7; a weak D match, TRBD1 (7 bases). The length of the CDR3 is 14 residues. Trimming removed 3 bases at V and 1 base at J, with 10 bases between. Germline assignment: CDR1 LNHDA and CDR2 SQIVND (reference sequence). CDR3 in DNA: TGTGCCAGTAGTATTCAGGGGGGTTCCTACGAGCAGTACTTC. Protein sequence: CASSIQGGSYEQYF.

This chain links TRBV29-1 with TRBJ2-3, with no clear D. Per the germline V gene, CDR1 is SQVTM and CDR2 is ANQGSEA. The ends were cut back, 4 bases at V and 6 bases at J, with 23 bases in the middle. The CDR3 spans 16 residues. The CDR3 sequence: CSVGGIPSLGGDTQYF. DNA for the CDR3: TGCAGCGTTGGTGGGATCCCCTCTTTAGGTGGGGATACGCAGTATTTT.

This clonotype has just a few counts. The rearrangement links TRBV20-1 to TRBJ1-5; D uncertain. With 3 bases removed from V and 0 bases from J, the gap between germline ends came to 12 bases. This CDR3 is 15 amino acids long. Germline loops: CDR1 DFQATT, CDR2 SNEGSKA (reference sequence). DNA for the CDR3: TGCAGTGCTAGTGTCCCCGGATATAGCAATCAGCCCCAGCATTTT. This gives the protein CSASVPGYSNQPQHF.

This clonotype was recorded many times. The genes are TRBV20-1 and TRBJ1-1, with TRBD1 as a possible D gene (5 bases). Trimming cost V 3 bases and J 3 bases, with 11 bases left between them. Germline CDR1 reads DFQATT; CDR2 reads SNEGSKA (reference sequence). The CDR3 sequence is 13 residues long. The CDR3 loop reads CSASKDSYTEAFF. Here the CDR3 DNA reads TGCAGTGCTAGTAAAGACAGCTACACTGAAGCTTTCTTT.

This clonotype was observed a few times. The V call is TRBV20-1, the J call TRBJ1-3; tentative D call: TRBD1 (6 bases). Germline V gene lookup returns CDR1 DFQATT and CDR2 SNEGSKA (reference sequence). CDR3 size: 16 residues. V gave up 0 bases and J gave up 2 bases, with 14 bases separating them. The CDR3 sequence is CSARDLGTRAGNTIYF. CDR3 DNA sequence: TGCAGTGCTAGAGATCTCGGGACAAGAGCTGGAAACACCATATATTTT.

This clonotype was seen a handful of times. This sequence joins TRBV7-2 and TRBJ2-5; D not certain. The CDR3 has 15 residues. Germline assignment: CDR1 SGHTA and CDR2 FQGNSA. Trimming removed 5 bases from V and 2 bases from J, with 15 bases in between. The CDR3 DNA reads TGTGCCAGCAGCCCTTTCGGCAGGAAACAAGAGACCCAGTACTTC. This codes for CASSPFGRKQETQYF. Drawing the rest from reference TRBV7-2 and TRBJ2-5, the complete variable domain is GAGVSQSPSNKVTEKGKDVELRCDPISGHTALYWYRQSLGQGLEFLIYFQGNSAPDKSGLPSDRFSAERTGGSVSTLTIQRTQQEDSAVYLCASSPFGRKQETQYFGPGTRLLVL.

This clonotype came up a few times. The V call is TRBV7-6, the J call TRBJ1-3; possibly TRBD1 for D (6 bases). With 3 bases removed from V and 2 bases from J, the gap between germline ends came to 20 bases. The CDR3 covers 18 residues. Germline CDR1 reads SGHVS; CDR2 reads FNYEAQ. CDR3 amino acids: CASSLGGGTLSAGNTIYF. Written as DNA, the CDR3 is TGTGCCAGCAGCTTGGGTGGGGGCACTCTCTCCGCTGGAAACACCATATATTTT.

This clonotype was seen just once. V usage is TRBV29-1 and J usage is TRBJ2-4; possibly TRBD2 for D (6 bases). The CDR3 has 12 amino acids. Germline CDR1 reads SQVTM; CDR2 reads ANQGSEA. V was shortened by 7 bases and J by 5 bases, with 12 bases between the two germline ends. The CDR3 here is CSARGVQNIQYF. In nucleotides, the CDR3 is TGCAGCGCGCGGGGCGTACAAAACATTCAGTACTTC.

This clonotype has more than one count but fewer than ten. The chain links TRBV4-3 to TRBJ1-1, with D unresolved. Germline CDR1 is LGHNA and CDR2 is YSLEER. Between the trimmed V and J ends, which lost 0 bases and 1 base, there was a span of 21 bases. The CDR3 totals 19 residues. The CDR3 region is CASSQDWGRANLGNTEAFF. Here the CDR3 DNA reads TGCGCCAGCAGCCAAGATTGGGGAAGGGCTAACCTAGGGAACACTGAAGCTTTCTTT.